These T cell receptor beta chains were read from a single sample in a study of siplizumab effects on memory and regulatory T cells. Libraries were prepared by immunoSEQ multiplex PCR; TCRdb keeps only in-frame clonotypes and omits some of them. Here the sample spans about 91,000 clones, more than 95% being singletons. Source material: naive CD4+ T cells sorted from blood. All receptors come from a human donor in good health. The CDR3 runs from the conserved cysteine through the conserved F or W.

>TRBV19|TRBJ1-2
CASTPGVLSYGYTF
>TRBV7-3|TRBJ2-1
CASSPLSGFSYNEQFF
>TRBV5-7|TRBJ1-1
CASSTRYRDQKEMNTEAFF
>TRBV5-1|TRBJ2-3
CASSQDPPGDTQYF
>TRBV11-2|TRBJ2-2
CASSIRSPMTSGDTGELFF
>TRBV5-1|TRBJ2-2
CASSFSGGATTGELFF
>TRBV7-2|TRBJ2-3
CASSLATSGGTDTQYF
>TRBV18|TRBJ1-2
CASSPPGGQVYGYTF
>TRBV7-9|TRBJ2-7
CASSSTKTAYEQYF
>TRBV30|TRBJ1-6
CAWKQGNIHF
>TRBV19|TRBJ1-4
CASSIYGASNEKLFF
>TRBV7-6|TRBJ2-5
CASSLGLAGGTQETQYF
>TRBV7-2|TRBJ1-5
CASSFVSNQPQHF
>TRBV7-2|TRBJ2-1
CASSLGLAGAINEQFF
>TRBV5-1|TRBJ2-5
CASSSRTGGETQYF
>TRBV28|TRBJ2-1
CASSFQGANYNEQFF
>TRBV4-2|TRBJ2-5
CASSQTGPPELETQYF
>TRBV28|TRBJ1-2
CASSLSRYYGYTF
>TRBV7-2|TRBJ2-1
CASSLRPAGANSFYNEQFF
>TRBV6-6|TRBJ2-2
CASSYPGGTGELFF
>TRBV15|TRBJ2-3
CATSRGAVGRGTDTQYF
>TRBV7-2|TRBJ2-5
CASSFAGGLGAAQYF
>TRBV5-1|TRBJ2-1
CASSWGQGSYNEQFF
>TRBV7-9|TRBJ2-7
CASSLNSVVEYF
>TRBV7-3|TRBJ2-7
CASSRTGQTYEQYF
>TRBV29-1|TRBJ1-1
CSVDGRGIGTEAFF
>TRBV9|TRBJ2-1
CASSVAPGSNEQFF
>TRBV7-2|TRBJ1-5
CASSLERNQPQHF
>TRBV9|TRBJ1-1
CASSVAGNTEAFF
>TRBV7-2|TRBJ2-3
CASSLRGGADTQYF
>TRBV7-9|TRBJ2-7
CASSFPASGGPNYEQYF
>TRBV4-1|TRBJ2-5
CASSQEGWSGEETQYF
>TRBV19|TRBJ2-1
CASTTGTSYNEQFF
>TRBV14|TRBJ2-2
CASSRVRGSGELFF
>TRBV15|TRBJ2-2
CATRLAENTGELFF
>TRBV7-2|TRBJ1-2
CASSFGTGTYGYTF
>TRBV19|TRBJ1-2
CASSFRGLNYGYTF
>TRBV11-2|TRBJ1-2
CASSLRATGYTF
>TRBV5-1|TRBJ1-4
CASSLEGGLTNEKLFF
>TRBV12-5|TRBJ1-1
CASGIWTGVEAFF
>TRBV2|TRBJ1-1
CASSLQVDTEAFF
>TRBV10-3|TRBJ1-1
CAITGTENTEAFF
>TRBV6-5|TRBJ1-5
CASSTRDGLNQPQHF
>TRBV4-2|TRBJ2-5
CASSQDKRGFQETQYF
>TRBV6-6|TRBJ2-1
CASRQGAQLIEQFF
>TRBV12-5|TRBJ2-3
CASALTGGSDTQYF
>TRBV27|TRBJ1-4
CASRRSGTGVAKLFF
>TRBV28|TRBJ2-7
CASRLPGGQGAYEQYF
>TRBV4-2|TRBJ1-4
CASSQGPRTVSNEKLFF
>TRBV2|TRBJ2-3
CASRAGTGGVLVTDTQYF
>TRBV27|TRBJ1-1
CASSPRGATGYTEAFF
>TRBV7-2|TRBJ2-5
CASSFSRQGTQYF
>TRBV7-2|TRBJ1-2
CASSLSRTHNYGYTF